The source of this T cell receptor beta chain is a study of spatial heterogeneity in lung cancer. Whole-study context: An average of more than ten raw reads was observed per unique TCR and UMI combination.

As for time point: sample taken at primary tumor resection. Tumor, nontumor lung or frozen PBMC supplied whole RNA, sequenced without sorting. TCRdb processed the 5' RACE reads anew with MiXCR; each CDR3 protein has one entry. The sample has some 22,000 distinct CDR3 sequences, 4.7% seen once; the top ten hold 4.5% to 6.5%. This clonotype was counted many times. V dropped 0 bases and J dropped 15; count of bases not matched to a gene: 9. The CDR3 is 15 residues long. The germline gives CDR1 MNHNS, CDR2 SASEGT. The V call is TRBV6-1, the J call TRBJ1-5; TRBD1 matches 12 bases. The sequence was collected from a male donor with early-stage non-small cell lung cancer. Sequencing used PBMCs, obtained at surgery. The CDR3 region is CASSEALGQGALGHF. CDR3 DNA: TGTGCCAGCAGTGAAGCGCTGGGACAGGGGGCTTTAGGGCATTTT.